This TCR beta chain was recorded in a study of Ad26.COV2.S vaccination and SARS-CoV-2 variants. TCRdb's table, derived via immunoSEQ multiplex PCR, lists solely in-frame clones and lacks some. The profile shows 300,000 to 350,000 clones, roughly 80% of them singletons. Regarding treatment: over 15 received Ad26.COV2.S at low or high dose, single or two shots; 5 received placebo; per-sample allocation not given. Sampling was done on day 63 after the first vaccine or placebo injection. This CDR3 contains 16 residues. Germline V lookup: CDR1 MNHEY, CDR2 SVGAGI. V was pared by 2 bases and J by 5 bases, with 16 bases between.

The chain recombines TRBV6-5 with TRBJ1-5; D might be TRBD1 (5 bases). Sequences were derived from peripheral blood, sampled in a trial of Ad26.COV2.S vaccine versus placebo. The sequence was obtained from a person between 18 and 59 years old who received the Ad26.COV2.S COVID-19 vaccine or a placebo. The CDR3 reads CASSYRALLGDQPQHF. The CDR3 DNA reads as TGTGCCAGCAGTTACCGGGCCTTACTAGGGGATCAGCCCCAGCATTTT.